A single sample is the source of the 15 T cell receptor beta chains below, sequenced in a study of blood T cell repertoires in COVID-19. TCRdb's copy holds only in-frame clones and misses some; the assay was immunoSEQ multiplex PCR. The sample gives 51,000 or so clones, around 86% of which show up once; over 6% is in the top ten. Material: peripheral blood. Receptors were obtained from a man in his sixties or seventies with active COVID-19.

The chain has TRBV6-2 or TRBV6-3 and TRBJ2-4; TRBD1 matches at 8 bases. This CDR3 is built from 17 residues. Germline V lookup: CDR1 MNHEY, CDR2 SVGEGT. V was pared by 4 bases and J by 1 base, with 9 bases of the junction left unmatched. The CDR3 is CASSSWTGSDAKNIQYF. The CDR3 coding sequence is TGTGCCAGCAGTTCCTGGACAGGGTCGGATGCCAAAAACATTCAGTACTTC.

The V gene is TRBV29-1, the J gene TRBJ2-5; D remains unclear. Germline assignment: CDR1 SQVTM and CDR2 ANQGSEA. The V and J ends lost 2 bases and 5 bases respectively, with 9 bases between them. This CDR3 contains 12 residues. The CDR3 is CSVEQPRETQYF. The CDR3 coding sequence is TGCAGCGTTGAACAGCCCAGGGAGACCCAGTACTTC.

The CDR3 sequence is CASSLVGGQGAKNIQYF. The CDR3, as DNA: TGTGCCAGCAGCTTAGTCGGCGGGCAGGGGGCCAAAAACATTCAGTACTTC. The rearrangement joins TRBV7-8 to TRBJ2-4; D perhaps matches TRBD1 (6 bases). CDR3 length: 17 residues. Germline CDR1 is SGHVS and CDR2 is FQNEAQ. Trimming removed 1 base at V and 1 base at J, with 14 bases between.

The chain combines TRBV2 with TRBJ1-5, with D possibly matching TRBD1 (5 bases). With 8 bases removed from V and 2 bases from J, the gap between germline ends came to 13 bases. Germline V CDR1 and CDR2: SNHLY, FYNNEI. The CDR3 loop spans 14 amino acids. In DNA form, the CDR3 reads TGTGCCAGCGAATGGGGCGATGGCAATCAGCCCCAGCATTTT. This codes for CASEWGDGNQPQHF.

The sample holds one count of this clone. The chain has TRBV20-1 and TRBJ2-7; the match to TRBD2 covers 7 bases. Germline V CDR1 and CDR2: DFQATT, SNEGSKA (reference sequence). V shed 3 bases and J 2 bases; nucleotides not matched to a gene: 10. The CDR3 loop spans 15 amino acids. CDR3 region: CSASERDYLTYEQYF. DNA of the CDR3: TGCAGTGCTAGTGAACGGGACTACCTAACCTACGAGCAGTACTTC.

Details on this clone: In the same sample, other DNA sequences code for this CDR3. The chain is built from TRBV24-1 and TRBJ2-7; D perhaps matches TRBD1 (5 bases). The germline V gene encodes CDR1 KGHDR and CDR2 SFDVKD. V lost 10 bases, J lost 0 bases, and 12 bases lay in between. The CDR3 runs 13 residues. Here the CDR3 reads CATRQGSSYEQYF. CDR3 sequence (DNA): TGTGCCACTAGGCAGGGCTCCTCCTACGAGCAGTACTTC.

The J gene is TRBJ2-5, the V gene TRBV5-8; a possible D gene is TRBD1 (5 bases). V lost 3 bases to trimming and J lost 4 bases, with 16 bases between them. Per the germline V gene, CDR1 is SGHTS and CDR2 is YDEGEE. CDR3 length: 15 amino acids. CDR3 DNA: TGTGCCAGCAGCTCGACCCGCGACAGTAGAGAGACCCAGTACTTC. This translates into CASSSTRDSRETQYF. Full variable domain (outside the CDR3, taken from reference TRBV5-8 and TRBJ2-5): EAGVTQSPTHLIKTRGQQATLRCSPISGHTSVYWYQQALGLGLQFLLWYDEGEERNRGNFPPRFSGRQFPNYSSELNVNALELEDSALYLCASSSTRDSRETQYFGPGTRLLVL.

This chain uses TRBV5-1 with TRBJ2-3; D remains unclear. From germline, CDR1 is SGHRS and CDR2 YFSETQ. Trimming removed 1 base at V and 2 bases at J, with 8 bases between. This CDR3 spans 14 amino acids. The CDR3 reads CASSLLVHTDTQYF. CDR3 in DNA: TGCGCCAGCAGCTTGTTAGTTCACACAGATACGCAGTATTTT.

The genes are TRBV28 and TRBJ1-3; 9 nucleotides align to TRBD1. Germline assignment: CDR1 MDHEN and CDR2 SYDVKM. V gave up 6 bases and J gave up 0 bases; unmatched junction bases: 9. This CDR3 comprises 17 residues. CDR3 protein: CASRTGTGPYSGNTIYF. CDR3 DNA sequence: TGTGCCAGCAGGACCGGGACAGGGCCCTACTCTGGAAACACCATATATTTT. Supplemented by reference TRBV28 and TRBJ1-3, the full variable domain reads DVKVTQSSRYLVKRTGEKVFLECVQDMDHENMFWYRQDPGLGLRLIYFSYDVKMKEKGDIPEGYSVSREKKERFSLILESASTNQTSMYLCASRTGTGPYSGNTIYFGEGSWLTVV.

By frequency in the sample, this clone is medium-sized. This chain uses TRBV6-6 with TRBJ2-3; the D is unclear. Germline V lookup: CDR1 MNHNY, CDR2 SVGAGI (reference sequence). This CDR3 is 16 amino acids long. V shed 7 bases and J shed 4 bases, with 21 bases lying between them. CDR3 nucleotides: TGTGCCAGCACCCCGTTGGGTAGCCACCCCGCAGATACGCAGTATTTT. Amino acid sequence: CASTPLGSHPADTQYF.

The J gene is TRBJ2-1, the V gene TRBV6-5, with 7 bases that match TRBD1. V shed 6 bases and J 7 bases; nucleotides not matched to a gene: 9. This CDR3 region has 14 residues. Looked up from germline, CDR1 is MNHEY and CDR2 is SVGAGI. The CDR3 loop is CASSRNRGGNEQFF. The CDR3 nucleotides are TGTGCCAGCAGCCGCAACAGGGGCGGGAATGAGCAGTTCTTC.

V is TRBV28 and J is TRBJ2-7, with 10 bases matching TRBD2. V lost 8 bases, J lost 4 bases, and 8 bases stayed unmatched. Germline assignment: CDR1 MDHEN and CDR2 SYDVKM. The CDR3 has 14 amino acids. The CDR3 DNA is TGTGCCAGCGAGGCTAGCGGGGGTAGGTACGAGCAGTACTTC. Its translation is CASEASGGRYEQYF.

The CDR3 coding sequence is TGTGCCAGCAGCTTGGAGGGGAGCACAGATACGCAGTATTTT. Its protein is CASSLEGSTDTQYF. This chain connects TRBV5-4 to TRBJ2-3, with D possibly being TRBD1 (5 bases). Germline CDR1 SGHNT, CDR2 YYREEE (reference sequence). This CDR3 has 14 residues. The V end lost 0 bases, the J end lost 0 bases, and 5 bases lay between the germline ends.

The J gene is TRBJ1-2, the V gene TRBV29-1; tentative D call: TRBD1 (6 bases). Germline lookup yields CDR1 SQVTM and CDR2 ANQGSEA. Trimming pared 3 bases from V and 4 bases from J, leaving 12 bases between. The length of the CDR3 is 13 residues. For the CDR3, the DNA is TGCAGCGTTGACAGAACGGACAGCTATGGCTACACCTTC. This sequence encodes CSVDRTDSYGYTF.

The chain recombines TRBV5-1 with TRBJ1-5; D remains ambiguous. The germline V and J ends were trimmed by 0 bases and 2 bases, with 9 bases remaining between them. The V gene's germline CDR1 is SGHRS and CDR2 YFSETQ. CDR3 length equals 15 residues. CDR3 sequence reads: CASSLDSSGNQPQHF. As DNA, the CDR3 is TGCGCCAGCAGCTTGGACTCTTCGGGCAATCAGCCCCAGCATTTT.